The 25 T cell receptor beta chains reported below all come from one sample, sequenced in a study of cytomegalovirus exposure and HLA in healthy donors. A multiplex PCR was run with 60 Vbeta primers and 13 Jbeta primers. Produced via immunoSEQ multiplex PCR; TCRdb's table is partial and in-frame only. The sample lists under 150,000 clones, just under 80% occurring once. The sequencing input was PBMCs. The source is a man between 25 and 39 years old in good health and CMV-seronegative.

The chain's CDR3 is CASSLGQGRSGYTF. CDR3 bases: TGTGCCAGCAGCCTAGGACAGGGGAGGAGTGGCTACACCTTC. The gene calls are TRBV5-6 and TRBJ1-2, with TRBD1 identical over 9 bases. This CDR3 contains 14 residues. Trimming took 4 bases from V and 7 from J; bases not matched to a gene: 8. Germline loops: CDR1 SGHDT, CDR2 YYEEEE.

Notes on this clone: The sample has other DNA sequences that encode this CDR3 too. The J gene is TRBJ1-6, the V gene TRBV2; tentatively, D is TRBD1 (6 bases). The V gene's germline CDR1 is SNHLY and CDR2 FYNNEI. V was cut by 5 bases and J by 5 bases, with 7 bases left in between. The CDR3 loop spans 13 amino acids. CDR3 DNA: TGTGCCAGCAGTCAGGGGAATAATTCACCCCTCCACTTT. The encoded protein is CASSQGNNSPLHF.

In regard to this clone: A read error is likely, as this CDR3 ends without the conserved phenylalanine or tryptophan. This chain joins TRBV5-6 and TRBJ1-1; D call uncertain. Germline loops: CDR1 SGHDT, CDR2 YYEEEE. The CDR3 is 15 amino acids. Between the trimmed V and J ends, which lost 3 bases and 5 bases, there was a span of 17 bases. The CDR3 DNA is TGTGCCAGCAGCTACCTAGGAGGGATGGAGACTGAAGCTTTCTCT. As protein: CASSYLGGMETEAFS.

V is TRBV6-6 and J is TRBJ1-5, with no clear D. Germline V lookup: CDR1 MNHNY, CDR2 SVGAGI (reference sequence). With 7 bases removed from V and 5 bases from J, the gap between germline ends came to 3 bases. The CDR3 covers 10 residues. The CDR3 region has the DNA TGTGCCAGCAACTATCAGCCCCAGCATTTT. As protein: CASNYQPQHF.

Concerning this clone: A read error may account for a junction end that differs from germline. This chain links TRBV6-1 with TRBJ2-7; 9 bases are a match to TRBD1. CDR1 and CDR2 from the germline V gene are MNHNS and SASEGT. The CDR3 has 15 residues. CDR3 DNA sequence: TGTGCCGGCAGTGTACAGGGGGCGCGGGCCTACGAGCAGTACTTC. This translates into CAGSVQGARAYEQYF.

J is TRBJ2-7 and V is TRBV29-1; D is undetermined. Trimming left V 6 bases short and J 2 bases short, with 8 bases between. Germline V gene sequence: CDR1 SQVTM, CDR2 ANQGSEA. The CDR3 loop spans 11 amino acids. CDR3 sequence (DNA): TGCAGCGTATCTACCGCCTACGAGCAGTACTTC. The encoded protein is CSVSTAYEQYF.

The chain uses TRBV29-1 and TRBJ1-2; TRBD1 aligns across 9 bases. The V and J ends lost 2 bases and 8 bases, in that order; junction bases with no gene match: 12. This CDR3 is 15 amino acids long. From germline, CDR1 is SQVTM and CDR2 ANQGSEA. For the CDR3, the DNA is TGCAGCGTTGAACAAGACAGGGGGATCCCCAGAGGCTACACCTTC. This codes for CSVEQDRGIPRGYTF.

CDR3 sequence: CASSYSAVYGYTF. In DNA form, the CDR3 reads TGTGCCAGCAGTTACTCGGCGGTCTATGGCTACACCTTC. The V and J genes are TRBV6-5 and TRBJ1-2; D remains unclear. Germline CDR1 and CDR2: MNHEY and SVGAGI. Trimming left V 0 bases short and J 4 bases short, with 6 bases between. This CDR3 spans 13 amino acids.

The genes are TRBV6-5 and TRBJ2-7, with TRBD1 matching over 9 bases. The CDR3 has 15 amino acids. CDR1 is MNHEY, CDR2 SVGAGI, per germline. Germline trimming cut 5 bases from V and 1 base from J; bases unmatched to any gene: 6. CDR3 sequence reads: CASSHRGLGSYEQYF. DNA of the CDR3: TGTGCCAGCAGTCACAGGGGGCTTGGATCCTACGAGCAGTACTTC.

In its sample, this clone was seen a few times. The rearrangement uses TRBV6-5 and TRBJ1-4; a weak D match, TRBD1 (5 bases). Trimming shortened V by 5 bases and J by 7 bases, and 17 bases separated the two germline ends. The V gene's germline CDR1 is MNHEY and CDR2 SVGAGI. The CDR3 extends over 15 amino acids. CDR3 nucleotide sequence: TGTGCCAGCAGTCGGGGAGGAGTGGGGGGTGAAAAACTGTTTTTT. Translation gives CASSRGGVGGEKLFF.

The chain recombines TRBV9 with TRBJ1-2; D gene unclear. Trimming left V 2 bases short and J 3 bases short, with 11 bases between. In germline, CDR1 is SGDLS, CDR2 YYNGEE. This CDR3 is 14 amino acids long. CDR3 coding DNA: TGTGCCAGCAGCGTGAACTCAGGCTACTATGGCTACACCTTC. Translating gives CASSVNSGYYGYTF.

The CDR3 DNA follows: TGTGCCAGCAGCGTAGGGCCAGGATTGAACACTGAAGCTTTCTTT. Translating gives CASSVGPGLNTEAFF. The rearrangement uses TRBV9 and TRBJ1-1; D gene ambiguous. This CDR3 contains 15 residues. V dropped 0 bases and J dropped 0 bases, with 9 bases sitting between them. CDR1 is SGDLS, CDR2 YYNGEE, per germline.

This clone occurred a few times. This chain links TRBV6-5 with TRBJ1-1, with D perhaps TRBD1 (6 bases). The CDR3 runs to 15 residues. Germline CDR1 and CDR2: MNHEY and SVGAGI. V was cut by 0 bases and J by 0 bases, with 8 bases left in between. The CDR3: CASSYSDRMNTEAFF. The CDR3 DNA sequence: TGTGCCAGCAGTTACTCGGACAGAATGAACACTGAAGCTTTCTTT.

The V gene is TRBV27, the J gene TRBJ1-6; 10 bases align to TRBD1. The CDR3 has 15 residues. V shed 6 bases, J shed 9 bases, and the junction held 8 bases outside the gene matches. Germline CDR1 is MNHEY and CDR2 is SMNVEV (reference sequence). CDR3 nucleotides: TGTGCCAGCAGACGTGAGGACAGGGGGACTTCACCCCTCCACTTT. This sequence encodes CASRREDRGTSPLHF.

V is TRBV10-3 and J is TRBJ2-3; a possible D gene is TRBD1 (5 bases). CDR1 and CDR2 (germline): ENHRY, SYGVKD. The CDR3 has 12 amino acids. The V end lost 2 bases, the J end lost 6 bases, and 6 bases lay between the germline ends. The chain's CDR3 is CAISEGADTQYF. DNA for the CDR3: TGTGCCATCAGTGAGGGGGCTGATACGCAGTATTTT.

The chain employs TRBV15 and TRBJ2-7; 9 bases are shared with TRBD1. CDR1 is LNHNV, CDR2 YYDKDF, per germline (reference sequence). The CDR3 totals 15 residues. V was clipped by 3 bases and J by 4 bases; unmatched bases: 7. As DNA, the CDR3 is TGTGCCACCAGCAGGGAAGACAGGGGGGGGTACGAGCAGTACTTC. This encodes CATSREDRGGYEQYF.

The chain links TRBV28 to TRBJ1-2; weak D call: TRBD1 (5 bases). Per the germline V gene, CDR1 is MDHEN and CDR2 is SYDVKM. The CDR3 covers 13 residues. Trimming removed 10 bases from V and 7 bases from J, with 19 bases in between. The CDR3 coding sequence is TGTGCCATCCTAGGTGGAGGGGCGGGTGGCTACACCTTC. Residues: CAILGGGAGGYTF.

The chain links TRBV5-5 to TRBJ1-1, with unresolved D. The CDR3 extends over 14 amino acids. Trimming removed 7 bases at V and 0 bases at J, with 13 bases between. Germline CDR1 reads SGHKS; CDR2 reads YYEKEE (reference sequence). This CDR3 reads CASLAGGLNTEAFF. DNA for the CDR3: TGTGCCAGCCTGGCAGGCGGGTTGAACACTGAAGCTTTCTTT.

The V and J genes are TRBV6-5 and TRBJ2-7; 9 bases are shared with TRBD1. CDR1 is MNHEY, CDR2 SVGAGI, per germline. The J segment lost 2 bases and the V segment lost 4 bases, leaving 9 bases of the junction unmatched. This CDR3 comprises 16 residues. In nucleotides, the CDR3 is TGTGCCAGCAGTTCCTCTCGACAGGGGGGGACCTACGAGCAGTACTTC. Translated: CASSSSRQGGTYEQYF.

V and J are TRBV5-1 and TRBJ1-3; D not certain. The germline V gene encodes CDR1 SGHRS and CDR2 YFSETQ. V shed 3 bases and J shed 0 bases, with 7 bases lying between them. The CDR3 is 14 residues long. Here the CDR3 reads CASSSAASGNTIYF. CDR3 DNA sequence: TGCGCCAGCAGCTCGGCGGCCTCTGGAAACACCATATATTTT. Using reference TRBV5-1 and TRBJ1-3 for the parts outside the CDR3, the full variable domain is KAGVTQTPRYLIKTRGQQVTLSCSPISGHRSVSWYQQTPGQGLQFLFEYFSETQRNKGNFPGRFSGRQFSNSRSEMNVSTLELGDSALYLCASSSAASGNTIYFGEGSWLTVV.

This clone was found many times. J is TRBJ2-4 and V is TRBV7-9; D is perhaps TRBD2 (6 bases). Between the trimmed V and J ends, which lost 5 bases and 10 bases, there was a span of 18 bases. The CDR3 has 14 amino acids. In germline, CDR1 is SEHNR, CDR2 FQNEAQ (reference sequence). The DNA of the CDR3 is TGTGCCAGCAGCCCACAGGAGGGGATCATTATTCAGTACTTC. It translates to CASSPQEGIIIQYF.

This clone was seen many times. This chain uses TRBV6-1 with TRBJ2-7; 9 bases are shared with TRBD1. CDR3 size: 16 residues. V lost 0 bases to trimming and J lost 5 bases; unmatched junction nucleotides: 8. Germline V gene data show CDR1 as MNHNS and CDR2 as SASEGT. CDR3 residues: CASSEADTGGWDEQYF. CDR3 DNA sequence: TGTGCCAGCAGTGAAGCGGATACAGGGGGCTGGGACGAGCAGTACTTC.

CDR3 protein: CASSPGLAKNEQFF. The CDR3 DNA reads as TGTGCCAGTAGTCCGGGACTAGCGAAGAATGAGCAGTTCTTC. The chain links TRBV19 to TRBJ2-1, with 10 bases fitting TRBD2. Germline CDR1 reads LNHDA; CDR2 reads SQIVND (reference sequence). The CDR3 is made up of 14 amino acids. V gave up 5 bases and J gave up 7 bases; unmatched junction bases: 5.

The J gene is TRBJ2-3, the V gene TRBV5-1; TRBD1 matches 9 bases. The CDR3 has 15 amino acids. Trimming cost V 2 bases and J 3 bases; bases outside gene matches: 4. CDR1 is SGHRS, CDR2 YFSETQ, per germline. The CDR3 reads CASSFRDRVTDTQYF. The CDR3 DNA reads as TGCGCCAGCAGCTTCCGGGACAGGGTGACAGATACGCAGTATTTT.

The V and J genes are TRBV7-6 and TRBJ1-4, with 9 bases aligning to TRBD1. This CDR3 is built from 14 residues. Germline CDR1 reads SGHVS; CDR2 reads FNYEAQ. The V and J ends lost 4 bases and 5 bases, in that order; junction bases with no gene match: 2. The CDR3 sequence is CASSYGQGNEKLFF. In DNA form, the CDR3 reads TGTGCCAGCAGCTATGGACAGGGGAATGAAAAACTGTTTTTT. Combining the CDR3 with reference TRBV7-6 and TRBJ1-4 gives the whole variable domain GAGVSQSPRYKVTKRGQDVALRCDPISGHVSLYWYRQALGQGPEFLTYFNYEAQQDKSGLPNDRFSAERPEGSISTLTIQRTEQRDSAMYRCASSYGQGNEKLFFGSGTQLSVL.